This is a list of T cell receptor beta chains from one sample in a study of cytomegalovirus exposure and HLA in healthy donors. Sequencing used immunoSEQ multiplex PCR; TCRdb keeps in-frame clones, though not all of them. Of some 130,000 clones in the sample, 70% to 85% were seen once. The sequenced sample was PBMCs. These receptors were taken from a man aged 25-45 years in good health and CMV-seropositive. Both conserved end residues are part of each CDR3. The order of the fields is D gene, J gene, clone size, V gene, CDR3 protein, CDR3 DNA. D genes are given only for firm matches. Clone size is not always given. Where it is, it says once, few, many or a class for expanded clones.

- TRBJ2-1 - TRBV5-1 CASSLAVNSYNEQFF TGCGCCAGCAGCTTGGCAGTTAACTCCTACAATGAGCAGTTCTTC
- TRBJ1-5 - TRBV2 CASSEQGHSNQPQHF TGTGCCAGCAGTGAACAGGGTCATAGCAATCAGCCCCAGCATTTT
- TRBJ2-7 - TRBV9 CASSVGLAGEQYF TGTGCCAGCAGCGTAGGGCTAGCAGGCGAGCAGTACTTC
TRBD2 TRBJ2-1 - TRBV5-4 CATLAGGNKDNEQFF TGTGCCACTCTAGCGGGGGGGAACAAAGATAATGAGCAGTTCTTC
- TRBJ2-3 - TRBV11-2 CASSLGAGLGAQYF TGTGCCAGCAGCTTAGGGGCCGGGCTAGGGGCGCAGTATTTT
TRBD2 TRBJ2-1 once TRBV6-1 CASIQLAVAPVFF TGTGCCAGCATCCAACTAGCGGTCGCCCCAGTCTTCTTC
TRBD2 TRBJ2-7 once TRBV6-5 CASWVSGRDYEQYF TGTGCCAGTTGGGTCTCGGGGAGGGACTACGAGCAGTACTTC
- TRBJ2-2 - TRBV15 CATSGLGGARTGELFF TGTGCCACCAGCGGCTTAGGGGGAGCGCGCACCGGGGAGCTGTTTTTT
- TRBJ1-4 - TRBV2 CASSRQGIEKLFF TGTGCCAGCAGTAGGCAGGGTATCGAAAAACTGTTTTTT
- TRBJ2-6 - TRBV29-1 CSVVVWDISGANVLTF TGCAGCGTTGTGGTCTGGGACATATCTGGGGCCAACGTCCTGACTTTC